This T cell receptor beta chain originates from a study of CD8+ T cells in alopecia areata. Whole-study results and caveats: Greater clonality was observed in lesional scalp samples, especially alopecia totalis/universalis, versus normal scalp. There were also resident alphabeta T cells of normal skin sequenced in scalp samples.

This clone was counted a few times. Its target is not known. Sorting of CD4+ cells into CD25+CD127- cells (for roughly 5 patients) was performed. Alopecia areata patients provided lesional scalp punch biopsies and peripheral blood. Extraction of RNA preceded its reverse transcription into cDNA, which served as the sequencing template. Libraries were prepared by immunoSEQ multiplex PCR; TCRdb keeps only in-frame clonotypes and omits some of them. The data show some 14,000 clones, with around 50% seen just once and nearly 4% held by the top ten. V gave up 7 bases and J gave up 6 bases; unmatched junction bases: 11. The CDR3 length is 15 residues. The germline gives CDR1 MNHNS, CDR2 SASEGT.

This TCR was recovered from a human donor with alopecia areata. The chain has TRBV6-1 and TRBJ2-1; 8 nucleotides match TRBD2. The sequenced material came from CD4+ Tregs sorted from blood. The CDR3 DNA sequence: TGTGCCAGCACTGAGATAGCGGGAAGCAGCAATGAGCAGTTCTTC. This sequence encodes CASTEIAGSSNEQFF.